This TCR beta chain was sequenced during a study of cytomegalovirus exposure and HLA in healthy donors. For this clone: Its antigen is not known.

Researchers ran the PCR with 60 Vbeta and 13 Jbeta primers. Clones were sequenced by immunoSEQ multiplex PCR, and TCRdb holds only the in-frame ones, with some missing. The table records 150,000 to 200,000 clones, 80% to 90% of them present only once. Regarding the study as a whole: Certain sequence variants were highly shared and formed a cluster, and this cluster was likely a sequencing artifact. Common viral pathogens were later found to be apparently linked to several of the most significant clusters.

Sequencing was done on a sample of PBMCs. This clonotype originated in a man between 18 and 29 years old in good health and CMV-seropositive.

Here the CDR3 reads CASSSDSSYEQYF. CDR3 in DNA: TGTGCCAGCAGCTCGGACAGCTCCTACGAGCAGTACTTC. The chain couples TRBV7-6 to TRBJ2-7; possible D gene TRBD1, 6 bases. CDR1 and CDR2 from the germline V gene are SGHVS and FNYEAQ. The length of the CDR3 is 13 residues. With 4 bases removed from V and 0 bases from J, the gap between germline ends came to 7 bases.